This T cell receptor beta chain was recovered during a study of response to subunit inactivated influenza vaccine listed by TCRdb under 2018. About the study as a whole: To follow how T cells responded to a trivalent subunit inactivated influenza vaccine, the researchers relied on deep quantitative profiling of the T cell receptor repertoire.

Receptor libraries were prepared by RT-PCR. The instrument was an Illumina HiSeq 2500. Starting from the raw public reads, TCRdb applied fastp trimming at Q25, assembled clones with MiXCR and retained in-frame beta chains. When rows share a CDR3 protein, they turn into one entry using the most common DNA and genes. For this sample the table gives about 530,000 distinct CDR3 sequences, of which 10% to 15% were detected only once. In total, the top ten clones hold 10% to 15% of the sample. The full study reports these points: According to the authors, only a limited number of new T cells may be recruited by each seasonal influenza vaccination.

What the time point label conveys for this sample: 45 days after influenza vaccine administration. This clonotype occurred many times. Its antigen target is currently unknown. Per-base quality was not reported, and no clone a single base away is much larger than it. A distance of 7 bases separates the germline ends of V and J, which lose 8 bases and 0 bases respectively. Counted from cysteine to phenylalanine, this CDR3 has 12 amino acids. Only the CDR3 part of the read is kept: 36 bases, read in frame from the first base. The sequence joins TRBV12-3 or TRBV12-4 to TRBJ1-1, with the D gene not confidently named. The TCR originated in a man aged 50-60 years who received an inactivated influenza vaccine. Donor details come from another sample of the same person, matched by shared clones. Sequenced material: PBMCs from blood, taken about 40 days after vaccination. In nucleotide form, the sequence is TGTGCCAGCGAGGGATTGAACACTGAAGCTTTCTTT. Translation gives CASEGLNTEAFF.